A single sample gave rise to the 28 T cell receptor beta chains below, sequenced in a study of blood T cell repertoires in COVID-19. Assay used: immunoSEQ multiplex PCR; TCRdb lists only in-frame clones, some missing. The table includes roughly 30,000 clones, 93% detected once. The sample comprised peripheral blood. These receptors were collected from a human donor in a cohort sampled during active COVID-19.

The genes are TRBV2 and TRBJ1-4, with TRBD1 identical over 12 bases. The CDR3 has 17 amino acids. J gave up 4 bases and V 8 bases, and 11 bases lay outside the gene matches. Germline lookup yields CDR1 SNHLY and CDR2 FYNNEI. CDR3 loop: CASVPGDRGPLNEKLFF. DNA for the CDR3: TGTGCCAGCGTTCCTGGGGACAGGGGGCCTCTTAATGAAAAACTGTTTTTT.

This clone appeared a few times. The rearrangement uses TRBV6-4 and TRBJ2-1, with TRBD2 matching over 7 bases. CDR3 length: 16 residues. Trimming at V came to 2 bases and at J to 2 bases, leaving 6 bases not matched to a gene. Per the germline V gene, CDR1 is MRHNA and CDR2 is SNTAGT. As DNA, the CDR3 is TGTGCCAGCAGTGACACGGCGGGAGTAACCTACAATGAGCAGTTCTTC. It specifies CASSDTAGVTYNEQFF.

This clone has a single count. V is TRBV7-7 and J is TRBJ2-5, with TRBD1 as a possible D gene (6 bases). CDR1 and CDR2 (germline): SSHAT, FNYEAQ (reference sequence). Trimming cost V 5 bases and J 2 bases, with 15 bases left between them. The CDR3 spans 15 residues. The CDR3 DNA is TGTGCCAGCAGCCTGGGTTTGGGGGCGCAAGAGACCCAGTACTTC. Translating gives CASSLGLGAQETQYF.

The rearrangement links TRBV6-5 to TRBJ2-7; D perhaps matches TRBD1 (6 bases). CDR1 and CDR2 from the germline V gene are MNHEY and SVGAGI. With 4 bases removed from V and 3 bases from J, the gap between germline ends came to 16 bases. The CDR3 is 15 residues long. The CDR3: CASSSTSGVIYEQYF. Written as DNA, the CDR3 is TGTGCCAGCAGTTCGACTTCAGGGGTTATCTACGAGCAGTACTTC.

The chain is built from TRBV6-5 and TRBJ1-4, with 8 bases identical to TRBD1. CDR1 is MNHEY, CDR2 SVGAGI, per germline. The J segment lost 7 bases and the V segment lost 2 bases, leaving 6 bases of the junction unmatched. This CDR3 region has 15 residues. CDR3 sequence: CASSYAGTGGEKLFF. The CDR3 DNA sequence: TGTGCCAGCAGTTACGCCGGGACAGGTGGTGAAAAACTGTTTTTT.

The rearrangement links TRBV27 to TRBJ1-1; a possible D gene is TRBD1 (6 bases). The V end lost 7 bases, the J end lost 0 bases, and 18 bases lay between the germline ends. Germline assignment: CDR1 MNHEY and CDR2 SMNVEV (reference sequence). CDR3 length: 16 amino acids. CDR3 in amino acids: CASMWGYQGLNTEAFF. CDR3 coding DNA: TGTGCCAGCATGTGGGGATACCAGGGGTTGAACACTGAAGCTTTCTTT.

J is TRBJ1-1 and V is TRBV7-2, with D tentatively TRBD1 (5 bases). The CDR3 runs 14 residues. V was clipped by 1 base and J by 4 bases, with 10 bases between them. Per the germline V gene, CDR1 is SGHTA and CDR2 is FQGNSA. The CDR3 sequence: CASSLDLRGTEAFF. The DNA for the CDR3 is TGTGCCAGCAGCTTAGATCTTAGGGGCACTGAAGCTTTCTTT.

The chain recombines TRBV19 with TRBJ1-2; D not resolved. Germline CDR1 reads LNHDA; CDR2 reads SQIVND (reference sequence). The CDR3 contains 15 residues. The V gene lost 3 bases and the J gene lost 2 bases, with 13 bases spanning the gap. The CDR3, as DNA: TGTGCCAGTAGTATTTCTCAGTCTTCGAACTATGGCTACACCTTC. Encoded protein: CASSISQSSNYGYTF.

For this clone: Sequence at one end of the junction differs from germline and may be a read error. This sequence joins TRBV3-1 (or the pseudogene TRBV3-2) and TRBJ1-5; unclear D gene. CDR3 length equals 17 residues. CDR1 and CDR2 (germline): LGHDT, YNNKEL (reference sequence). The CDR3 spells CASSEEGGMVDNQPQHF. CDR3 sequence (DNA): TGTGCCAGCAGCGAAGAAGGAGGTATGGTGGACAATCAGCCCCAGCATTTT.

The CDR3 DNA reads TGTGCCAGCAGCAACACCTTGGACAGGGGGCACACCGGGGAGCTGTTTTTT. Translating gives CASSNTLDRGHTGELFF. The chain has TRBV21-1 and TRBJ2-2; the D call in the table, TRBD1, was not verified against the DNA. TRBV21-1 is listed as a pseudogene. This CDR3 has 17 amino acids.

The J gene is TRBJ1-3, the V gene TRBV6-5; D perhaps matches TRBD1 (5 bases). V was cut by 7 bases and J by 3 bases, with 13 bases left in between. Germline V gene sequence: CDR1 MNHEY, CDR2 SVGAGI. This CDR3 has 14 residues. The CDR3 region has the DNA TGTGCCAGCACAACCGGGGGGGTTGGAAACACCATATATTTT. Translated, it gives CASTTGGVGNTIYF.

The rearrangement joins TRBV19 to TRBJ1-1; 7 nucleotides align to TRBD1. This CDR3 spans 14 amino acids. J gave up 1 base and V 3 bases, and 2 bases lay outside the gene matches. CDR1 LNHDA and CDR2 SQIVND come from the germline V gene (reference sequence). As DNA, the CDR3 is TGTGCCAGTAGTATCGGGACAGCGAACACTGAAGCTTTCTTT. It translates to CASSIGTANTEAFF.

In this sample, this clone turned up a few times. The chain combines TRBV6-6 with TRBJ1-6; 9 nucleotides align to TRBD1. The CDR3 is 15 amino acids. Germline CDR1 MNHNY, CDR2 SVGAGI (reference sequence). The V and J ends lost 2 bases and 7 bases, in that order; junction bases with no gene match: 3. Here the CDR3 DNA reads TGTGCCAGCAGTTACGCGGGGACAGGGAATTCACCCCTCCACTTT. This gives the protein CASSYAGTGNSPLHF.

The chain employs TRBV5-1 and TRBJ2-7, with 14 positions matching TRBD2. The CDR3 is made up of 17 amino acids. Trimming took 4 bases from V and 0 from J; bases not matched to a gene: 6. From germline, CDR1 is SGHRS and CDR2 YFSETQ. CDR3 in DNA: TGCGCCAGCAGCCGACGTGGGACTAGCGGGAGCTCCTACGAGCAGTACTTC. Amino acid sequence: CASSRRGTSGSSYEQYF.

This sequence joins TRBV5-1 and TRBJ2-1, with TRBD2 identical over 12 bases. The CDR3 sequence is 15 residues long. V trimming: 4 bases; J trimming: 8 bases; junction bases outside the gene matches: 7. Germline CDR1 reads SGHRS; CDR2 reads YFSETQ. CDR3 in amino acids: CASSKTSGSGYEQFF. The CDR3 DNA reads TGCGCCAGCAGCAAGACTAGCGGGAGTGGGTATGAGCAGTTCTTC. Supplemented by reference TRBV5-1 and TRBJ2-1, the full variable domain reads KAGVTQTPRYLIKTRGQQVTLSCSPISGHRSVSWYQQTPGQGLQFLFEYFSETQRNKGNFPGRFSGRQFSNSRSEMNVSTLELGDSALYLCASSKTSGSGYEQFFGPGTRLTVL.

V is TRBV27 and J is TRBJ1-2; D not certain. The CDR3 totals 15 residues. Per the germline V gene, CDR1 is MNHEY and CDR2 is SMNVEV (reference sequence). V lost 6 bases to trimming and J lost 4 bases, with 18 bases between them. CDR3 bases: TGTGCCAGCAGCTCCGATGTGTCGGGAGGCTATGGCTACACCTTC. It translates to CASSSDVSGGYGYTF.

The gene calls are TRBV4-1 and TRBJ1-1; D uncertain. Germline loops: CDR1 MGHRA, CDR2 YSYEKL. This CDR3 region has 14 residues. Trimming took off 0 bases at V and 3 bases at J, with 8 bases between the two ends. The CDR3 nucleotides are TGCGCCAGCAGCCAAGAGCACGGTTACACTGAAGCTTTCTTT. Protein sequence: CASSQEHGYTEAFF.

The chain combines TRBV5-6 with TRBJ1-6, with D uncertain. There are 14 residues in the CDR3. With 0 bases removed from V and 7 bases from J, the gap between germline ends came to 8 bases. The germline CDR1 and CDR2 sequences are SGHDT and YYEEEE. The CDR3 loop is CASSLVAGNSPLHF. Here the CDR3 DNA reads TGTGCCAGCAGCTTGGTGGCGGGCAATTCACCCCTCCACTTT.

The chain carries TRBV18 and TRBJ1-5; no clear D. Deletions cut 6 bases from V and 0 bases from J, with 6 bases between. Germline V gene data show CDR1 as KGHSH and CDR2 as LQKENI. This CDR3 region has 13 residues. CDR3 loop: CASSQDSNQPQHF. In DNA, the CDR3 is TGTGCCAGCTCGCAGGATAGCAATCAGCCCCAGCATTTT.

This sequence joins TRBV29-1 and TRBJ1-2; TRBD1 matches at 8 bases. This CDR3 comprises 13 residues. Per the germline V gene, CDR1 is SQVTM and CDR2 is ANQGSEA. With V trimmed by 1 base and J by 2 bases, 0 bases remained unmatched. As DNA, the CDR3 is TGCAGCGTTGAAGGGGACAGGAACTATGGCTACACCTTC. Protein: CSVEGDRNYGYTF.

This chain joins TRBV27 and TRBJ1-2, with 7 bases matching TRBD1. The CDR3 sequence is 12 residues long. The V gene end was trimmed by 5 bases and the J gene end by 8 bases; junction bases not matched to a gene: 5. The germline gives CDR1 MNHEY, CDR2 SMNVEV (reference sequence). DNA of the CDR3: TGTGCCAGCAGTCCGACAGGGACGGGCTACACCTTC. This translates into CASSPTGTGYTF.

The chain uses TRBV27 and TRBJ2-1; 13 nucleotides line up with TRBD2. The CDR3 covers 17 residues. V was pared by 4 bases and J by 0 bases, with 3 bases of the junction left unmatched. Germline V CDR1 and CDR2: MNHEY, SMNVEV (reference sequence). The chain's CDR3 is CASSSTSGGSSYNEQFF. CDR3 coding DNA: TGTGCCAGCAGTTCGACTAGCGGGGGGTCCTCCTACAATGAGCAGTTCTTC.

The chain is built from TRBV7-2 and TRBJ2-3; 12 nucleotides agree with TRBD2. The CDR3 length is 16 residues. Germline V gene lookup returns CDR1 SGHTA and CDR2 FQGNSA. J was trimmed by 2 bases and V by 5 bases; bases with no gene match: 5. The CDR3 reads CASSLLAGGTTDTQYF. The CDR3 coding sequence is TGTGCCAGCAGCCTCCTAGCGGGAGGGACCACAGATACGCAGTATTTT. The full variable domain, with the rest looked up from reference TRBV7-2 and TRBJ2-3, is GAGVSQSPSNKVTEKGKDVELRCDPISGHTALYWYRQSLGQGLEFLIYFQGNSAPDKSGLPSDRFSAERTGGSVSTLTIQRTQQEDSAVYLCASSLLAGGTTDTQYFGPGTRLTVL.

The chain combines TRBV6-6 with TRBJ2-7, with D perhaps matching TRBD1 (7 bases). The germline V and J ends were trimmed by 4 bases and 5 bases, with 18 bases remaining between them. CDR3 size: 15 residues. Germline CDR1 is MNHNY and CDR2 is SVGAGI (reference sequence). DNA of the CDR3: TGTGCCAGCAGTTTGACAGGGACGGGAGTCGACGAGCAGTACTTC. Encoded protein: CASSLTGTGVDEQYF.

This chain connects TRBV7-3 to TRBJ2-6; 7 bases map to TRBD2. The CDR3 is made up of 16 amino acids. Germline trimming cut 5 bases from V and 0 bases from J; bases unmatched to any gene: 4. Germline V CDR1 and CDR2: SGHTA, FQGTGA. The CDR3 protein is CASSRGGLSGANVLTF. As DNA, the CDR3 is TGTGCCAGCAGCCGGGGAGGGCTCTCTGGGGCCAACGTCCTGACTTTC.

The rearrangement joins TRBV7-6 to TRBJ2-5; 8 nucleotides agree with TRBD2. The CDR3 sequence is 17 residues long. Germline CDR1 SGHVS, CDR2 FNYEAQ. Unmatched junction bases numbered 12, after V lost 1 base and J lost 5 bases. CDR3 in amino acids: CASSLVSPIAGRETQYF. For the CDR3, the DNA is TGTGCCAGCAGCTTAGTATCCCCTATAGCGGGGAGGGAGACCCAGTACTTC. Supplemented by reference TRBV7-6 and TRBJ2-5, the full variable domain reads GAGVSQSPRYKVTKRGQDVALRCDPISGHVSLYWYRQALGQGPEFLTYFNYEAQQDKSGLPNDRFSAERPEGSISTLTIQRTEQRDSAMYRCASSLVSPIAGRETQYFGPGTRLLVL.

V is TRBV6-5 and J is TRBJ1-5, with D maybe TRBD1 (5 bases). The V gene's germline CDR1 is MNHEY and CDR2 SVGAGI. The CDR3 consists of 15 residues. The V end was cut by 4 bases, the J end by 5 bases, with 15 bases between. CDR3 sequence: CASSSSWQGDQPQHF. Written as DNA, the CDR3 is TGTGCCAGCAGTTCGTCGTGGCAGGGCGATCAGCCCCAGCATTTT.

The rearrangement links TRBV18 to TRBJ2-7; D is uncertain. Germline assignment: CDR1 KGHSH and CDR2 LQKENI. CDR3 length: 16 residues. The ends were cut back, 3 bases at V and 2 bases at J, with 17 bases in the middle. CDR3 residues: CASSPRGPSWTYEQYF. The CDR3 DNA reads as TGTGCCAGCTCACCCAGAGGTCCTTCATGGACCTACGAGCAGTACTTC.